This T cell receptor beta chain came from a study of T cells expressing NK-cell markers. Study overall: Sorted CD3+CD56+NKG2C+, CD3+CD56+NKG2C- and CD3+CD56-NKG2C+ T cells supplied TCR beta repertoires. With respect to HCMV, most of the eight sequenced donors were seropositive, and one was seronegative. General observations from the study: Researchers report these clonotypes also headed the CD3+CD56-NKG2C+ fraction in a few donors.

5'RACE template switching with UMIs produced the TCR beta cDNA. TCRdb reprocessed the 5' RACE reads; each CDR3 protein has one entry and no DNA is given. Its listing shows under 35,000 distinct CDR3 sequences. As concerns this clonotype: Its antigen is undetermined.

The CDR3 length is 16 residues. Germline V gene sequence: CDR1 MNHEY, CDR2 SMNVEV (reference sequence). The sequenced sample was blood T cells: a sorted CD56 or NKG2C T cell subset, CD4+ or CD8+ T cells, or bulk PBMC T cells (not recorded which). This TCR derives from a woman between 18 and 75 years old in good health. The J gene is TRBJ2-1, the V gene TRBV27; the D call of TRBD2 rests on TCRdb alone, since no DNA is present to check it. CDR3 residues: CASTMTSGNSYNEQFF.